This T cell receptor (beta chain) was observed in a study of blood T cell repertoires in COVID-19 (TCRdb year 2020). For context, the study as a whole: Collaborator samples came from the United States, Italy and Spain and covered acute and convalescent phases of COVID-19. The prospective study material was composed of cDNA or gDNA derived from T cells, B-cell-depleted T cells, or PBMCs. Subjects who had been exposed to COVID-19, were actively infected with it, or had recovered from it provided the deeply sampled blood TCRbeta repertoires that made up the dataset. The repertoires were made available in a free public database intended to serve as a resource for research on the immune response to SARS-CoV-2. The samples were drawn from the first 160 participants of the ongoing ImmuneRACE study and from over 950 subjects provided by 6 global collaborators. Sample metadata almost always included a de-identified subject ID, COVID-19 status, age in years and sex. Where HLA class I and class II types were available, the types were taken from metadata supplied by the sample provider, not from assay-based typing.

The study at large found these results: How much clinical and demographic metadata was included differed by source and by participant, and the metadata was provided uncurated.

About this clone: Which antigen it targets is not known. Base qualities are missing; no much larger clone stands one base away.

There are 12 amino acids in the CDR3, from cysteine to phenylalanine inclusive. The entry retains the CDR3 DNA only, 36 bases that are in frame from base 1. The germline V gene encodes CDR1 SGDLS and CDR2 YYNGEE. The V end loses 4 bases and the J end loses 9 bases, and a stretch of 8 bases separates them. In Seattle, one collaborating source enrolled patients while the infection was active and tracked those patients longitudinally over the course of disease. The collaborating institutions used their own protocols to collect whole blood in K2EDTA tubes. For TCRbeta analysis, collaborator samples were shipped as frozen whole blood, as isolated PBMCs, or as DNA extracted from either sample type. TCRbeta CDR3 regions were amplified from genomic DNA using the immunoSEQ Assay, a bias-controlled multiplex PCR. Processing in the source paper ran as follows. Within the assay, amplification of reference gene primers was used to estimate how many nucleated cells each sample contained. Sequence reads were collapsed and filtered to measure the absolute abundance of every unique TCRbeta CDR3 rearrangement. For each sample, productive Simpson clonality was calculated as the square root of Simpson's diversity index across productive rearrangements. TCRdb carries this immuneACCESS record with in-frame sequences only. Its versions omit some clonotypes, under half of them owing to an unresolved V gene in the studies checked, with the rest unexplained. V and J calls and clone size are copied from that table; D and trimming were computed from the DNA. This sample is represented by some 330,000 clones; under 90% of them were singletons. The ten top clones hold approximately 1.8% of the sample.

The sequenced material came from peripheral blood. The rearrangement combines TRBV9 with TRBJ1-6; the D gene assignment is ambiguous. The receptor comes from a woman aged 25-40 years with COVID-19, enrolled during active disease. The sequence in DNA is TGTGCCAGCAGCCAAAGCGGTTCACCCCTCCACTTT. Its translation reads: CASSQSGSPLHF.